Listed here are 5 T cell receptor beta chains from one sample, sequenced in a study of shared clonotypes between healthy human individuals. Libraries were prepared by immunoSEQ multiplex PCR; TCRdb keeps only in-frame clonotypes and omits some of them. The data show about 2.4 million clones, over 85% seen once. Sequencing was performed on naive CD4+ T cells sorted from blood. Subset specified: CD45RA+ positively selected. The receptors stem from a man aged 18 to 29 in good health.

The CDR3 DNA reads as TGTGCCAGCAGTGAGGGCAGGGGGTTCGAGCAGTACTTC. It is translated as CASSEGRGFEQYF. The rearrangement uses TRBV2 and TRBJ2-7; 7 positions match TRBD1. V gave up 3 bases and J gave up 6 bases; unmatched junction bases: 5. Germline values: CDR1 SNHLY, CDR2 FYNNEI. The CDR3 is 13 residues long.

The chain links TRBV7-2 to TRBJ2-3; 11 bases line up with TRBD2. Germline lookup yields CDR1 SGHTA and CDR2 FQGNSA. Trimming removed 3 bases from V and 7 bases from J; junction bases left unmatched: 6. The CDR3 spans 15 residues. The CDR3 DNA follows: TGTGCCAGCAGCTTGGGACTAGCGGACACCCATACGCAGTATTTT. As protein: CASSLGLADTHTQYF.

The chain joins TRBV5-4 to TRBJ2-7, with TRBD2 identical over 10 bases. V lost 0 bases and J lost 6; bases outside the gene matches: 9. Germline assignment: CDR1 SGHNT and CDR2 YYREEE (reference sequence). The CDR3 runs 16 residues. DNA for the CDR3: TGTGCCAGCAGCTTGGATGGTCTAGCGGGGGATAGCGAGCAGTACTTC. Translated, it gives CASSLDGLAGDSEQYF.

The CDR3 region is CASSEGGTEAFF. The CDR3 DNA sequence: TGTGCCAGTAGTGAGGGGGGCACTGAAGCTTTCTTT. The chain carries TRBV19 and TRBJ1-1, with a possible D match to TRBD1 (6 bases). Trimming took 5 bases from V and 4 from J, leaving 8 bases between them. Germline-derived CDR1 and CDR2 are LNHDA and SQIVND (reference sequence). The CDR3 contains 12 residues. The complete variable domain, with remaining parts taken from reference TRBV19 and TRBJ1-1, reads DGGITQSPKYLFRKEGQNVTLSCEQNLNHDAMYWYRQDPGQGLRLIYYSQIVNDFQKGDIAEGYSVSREKKESFPLTVTSAQKNPTAFYLCASSEGGTEAFFGQGTRLTVV.

This chain uses TRBV11-2 with TRBJ2-4; D is perhaps TRBD1 (6 bases). Trimming took 3 bases from V and 0 from J, leaving 12 bases between them. Germline V gene sequence: CDR1 SGHAT, CDR2 FQNNGV. The CDR3 consists of 16 residues. This chain's CDR3 is CASSFRGELAKNIQYF. DNA of the CDR3: TGTGCCAGCAGCTTCAGGGGAGAACTAGCCAAAAACATTCAGTACTTC.